These T cell receptor beta chains were read from a single sample in a study of blood T cells in healthy people across ages. TCRdb re-analysed the 5' RACE reads in MiXCR, keeping a single row per CDR3 protein. The sample lists fewer than 2,000,000 distinct CDR3 sequences; approximately 32% were seen once. The source material was blood. The receptors stem from a woman aged 25-40 years in good health. The CDR3 runs from the conserved cysteine through the conserved F or W. D genes are given only for firm matches. Size tells how often a clone was seen (once, few, many) or the class of an expanded clone, and some rows leave it out.

cdr3_length	v_call	clone_size	j_call	d_call	cdr3_nt	cdr3_aa
15	TRBV15	few	TRBJ2-7	TRBD1	TGTGCCACCAGCAGAGGAGCCGGGACAGCCTACGAGCAGTACTTC	CATSRGAGTAYEQYF
16	TRBV4-1	few	TRBJ1-2	-	TGCGCCAGCAGCCACTCCCGGGACAAATCTAACTATGGCTACACCTTC	CASSHSRDKSNYGYTF
13	TRBV10-3	many	TRBJ2-7	-	TGTGCCTCGGGGACGGCTAAGTCCTACGAGCAGTACTTC	CASGTAKSYEQYF
14	TRBV11-2	many	TRBJ2-7	-	TGTGCCAGCAGCCTCGGACCCGGAGGCTACGAGCAGTACTTC	CASSLGPGGYEQYF
18	TRBV4-1	-	TRBJ2-7	TRBD2	TGCGCCAGCAGCCTCACCCGGCTAGCGGGGGTTGTGGCCTACGAGCAGTACTTC	CASSLTRLAGVVAYEQYF
15	TRBV20-1	few	TRBJ1-2	-	TGCAGTGCTAGAGATATAAAGAGCAGCTACTATGGCTACACCTTC	CSARDIKSSYYGYTF
15	TRBV27	-	TRBJ2-7	-	TGTGCCAGCAGTTTACATAGGGACGGTGTCTACGAGCAGTACTTC	CASSLHRDGVYEQYF
16	TRBV12-3/TRBV12-4	few	TRBJ2-5	-	TGTGCCAGCAGTTTACTCGGAGAGGGGGAGATTGAGACCCAGTACTTC	CASSLLGEGEIETQYF
16	TRBV2	many	TRBJ2-3	TRBD1	TGTGCCAGCAGGATAGACAGGGCCCTACGCACAGATACGCAGTATTTT	CASRIDRALRTDTQYF
15	TRBV6-5	few	TRBJ2-7	TRBD2	TGTGCCAGCAGCTCCTTAGCGGGGGGGCCGGGCGAGCAGTACTTC	CASSSLAGGPGEQYF
13	TRBV30	few	TRBJ2-7	-	TGTGCCTGGAGTCTCCACAGGTCCTACGAGCAGTACTTC	CAWSLHRSYEQYF
14	TRBV7-3	few	TRBJ2-2	TRBD1	TGTGCCAGCAGCCCCCGACAGGGGGGCGGGGAGCTGTTTTTT	CASSPRQGGGELFF
18	TRBV4-2	few	TRBJ2-5	-	TGTGCCAGCAGCCAAGATTTGCGAAGGGGTGAAGGTTGGGGGACCCAGTACTTC	CASSQDLRRGEGWGTQYF
14	TRBV2	-	TRBJ1-2	TRBD1	TGTGCCAGCATCCGGACAGGTGCCAACTATGGCTACACCTTC	CASIRTGANYGYTF
13	TRBV6-1	-	TRBJ1-5	-	TGTGCCAGCAGTGACGATCTTAATCAGCCCCAGCATTTT	CASSDDLNQPQHF
13	TRBV5-1	-	TRBJ2-7	-	TGCGCCAGCAGCACGGAGACCTCCTACGAGCAGTACTTC	CASSTETSYEQYF
12	TRBV12-3/TRBV12-4	few	TRBJ1-2	-	TGTGCCAGCACTTTAGGGAGGGATGGCTACACCTTC	CASTLGRDGYTF
15	TRBV9	few	TRBJ2-5	TRBD1	TGTGCCAGCAGCGGAGCTGGGACAGCCAAAGAGACCCAGTACTTC	CASSGAGTAKETQYF
20	TRBV10-3	-	TRBJ2-1	TRBD2	TGTGCCATCAGTGAGTCGACTCGACGGATAACTAGCGGGGTGTGCAATGAGCAGTTCTTC	CAISESTRRITSGVCNEQFF
17	TRBV4-1	once	TRBJ2-3	-	TGCGCCAGCAGCCGAAGTCCCCCTGGGTTGCGCACAGATACGCAGTATTTT	CASSRSPPGLRTDTQYF
14	TRBV29-1	few	TRBJ1-1	-	TGCAGCGTTGGCATTGCAGGAGTGAACACTGAAGCTTTCTTT	CSVGIAGVNTEAFF
14	TRBV5-8	-	TRBJ1-2	TRBD1	TGTGCCAGCAGCTTGAGGACAGGGAGGAATGGCTACACCTTC	CASSLRTGRNGYTF
14	TRBV10-1	few	TRBJ2-7	TRBD2	TGCGCCAGCAGTGAGTCGTTAGCGGGAGACGAGCAGTACTTC	CASSESLAGDEQYF
15	TRBV7-2	-	TRBJ2-4	-	TGTGCCAGCAGCCCCAACGGGATGAACAGGGACATTCAGTACTTC	CASSPNGMNRDIQYF
14	TRBV28	-	TRBJ2-7	TRBD1	TGTGCCAGCTACGGACAGGGTCGGTCCTACGAGCAGTACTTC	CASYGQGRSYEQYF
12	TRBV7-9	-	TRBJ1-1	-	TGCGGGGGCAAGGCGGCACCGGGTGAAGCTTTCTTT	CGGKAAPGEAFF
14	TRBV4-1	-	TRBJ2-3	TRBD1	TGCGCCAGCAGCCAGTGGCAGGGGGCAGATACGCGGTATTTT	CASSQWQGADTRYF
17	TRBV3-1	few	TRBJ1-2	-	TGTGCCAGCAGCCAACCGTCTATACTCCCAGGAAACTATGGCTACACCTTC	CASSQPSILPGNYGYTF
16	TRBV2	-	TRBJ2-2	TRBD2	TGTGCCAGCAGCGTAGCGGGGGCTACGAACACCGGGGAGCTGTTTTTT	CASSVAGATNTGELFF
15	TRBV7-9	-	TRBJ1-2	TRBD1	TGTGCCAGCAGCTCCGCAACAGGGGAAGGCTATGGCTACACCTTC	CASSSATGEGYGYTF
15	TRBV7-9	few	TRBJ1-1	TRBD1	TGTGCCAGCAGCTTTCCGGACAGGGGGGACACTGAAGCTTTCTTT	CASSFPDRGDTEAFF
16	TRBV19	-	TRBJ2-7	-	TGTGCCAGTAGTCCCTATAGGACCAGGGACTCCTACGAGCAGTACTTC	CASSPYRTRDSYEQYF
13	TRBV29-1	-	TRBJ2-3	-	TGCAGCGCAGGGGGGGAGGTTGCAGATACGCAGTATTTT	CSAGGEVADTQYF
16	TRBV3-1	few	TRBJ2-3	TRBD2	TGTGCCAGCAGACCCGATGAGAGCGGGGGGGCAGATACGCAGTATTTT	CASRPDESGGADTQYF
17	TRBV4-1	few	TRBJ2-7	TRBD2	TGCGCCAGCAGCCAGCTTATAGCGGGAGTGGGGTTCCACGAGCAGTACTTC	CASSQLIAGVGFHEQYF
15	TRBV4-1	few	TRBJ1-5	-	TGCGCCAGCAGCCAAGATACAGCCGCTTATCAGCCCCAGCATTTT	CASSQDTAAYQPQHF
14	TRBV6-6	few	TRBJ1-4	TRBD1	TGTGCCAGCAGCCAGGGGGCCCCAAATGAAAAACTGTTTTTT	CASSQGAPNEKLFF
14	TRBV3-1	many	TRBJ2-5	-	TGTGCCAGCAGTCGACAACAGGGAAGAGAGACCCAGTACTTC	CASSRQQGRETQYF
14	TRBV6-1	few	TRBJ1-2	TRBD1	TGTGCCAGCAGTAGCCGGGACAGAAGCTATGGCTACACCTTC	CASSSRDRSYGYTF
14	TRBV27	few	TRBJ2-3	-	TGTGCCAGCTCCCCAGGGGAGGGGGGGGGTACGCAGTATTTT	CASSPGEGGGTQYF
17	TRBV5-1	few	TRBJ1-6	TRBD1	TGCGCCAGCAGCTCCACAGGGGGTGGCTCCTATAATTCACCCCTCCACTTT	CASSSTGGGSYNSPLHF
13	TRBV5-5	-	TRBJ1-1	TRBD1	TGTGCCAGCAGCTCATCCAGGGGGTCTCGAGCTTTCTTT	CASSSSRGSRAFF
15	TRBV18	-	TRBJ1-2	TRBD1	TGTGCCAGCTCACCACGGGACAGGGCCCTCTATGGCTACACCTTC	CASSPRDRALYGYTF
13	TRBV30	few	TRBJ2-2	-	TGTGCCTGGCAAACGACCGGGGGCGGGGAGCTGTTTTTT	CAWQTTGGGELFF
16	TRBV6-7	-	TRBJ1-2	-	TGTGCCAGCAGTCAACCCCCGACAGTTAATAACTATGGCTACACCTTC	CASSQPPTVNNYGYTF
11	TRBV2	few	TRBJ2-4	TRBD1	TGTGCCAGCAAGCTAGGACAGGGTCAGTACTTC	CASKLGQGQYF
13	TRBV20-1	-	TRBJ2-3	TRBD2	TGCAGTTCTACGAGGGAGGGGACAGATACGCAGTATTTT	CSSTREGTDTQYF
14	TRBV5-5	-	TRBJ1-4	-	TGTGCCAGCAGCTTAGGGGCGGGGGATGAAAAACTGTTTTTT	CASSLGAGDEKLFF
17	TRBV28	-	TRBJ1-2	-	TGTGCCAGCAGTCCCGGACATTTGGGGACGGGGCACTATGGCTACACCTTC	CASSPGHLGTGHYGYTF
14	TRBV12-3/TRBV12-4	few	TRBJ1-2	-	TGTGCCAGCAGTTTAGACAGGGTTCTAAATGGCTACACCTTC	CASSLDRVLNGYTF
15	TRBV7-2	many	TRBJ2-5	TRBD1	TGTGCCAGCAGCTTCGACAGGGGATCCCAAGAGACCCAGTACTTC	CASSFDRGSQETQYF
12	TRBV25-1	many	TRBJ2-5	-	TGTGCCAGCAGTGACGATGGGGAGACCCAGTACTTC	CASSDDGETQYF
14	TRBV7-9	few	TRBJ1-1	-	TGTGCCAGCAGCGAAAGGGGGGACAACACTGAAGCTTTCTTT	CASSERGDNTEAFF
14	TRBV20-1	few	TRBJ1-2	TRBD1	TGCAGTGCCCAGGGACAGGGGGCCGACCGTGGCTACACCTTC	CSAQGQGADRGYTF
18	TRBV20-1	-	TRBJ2-3	TRBD2	TGCAGTGCTAGACCCGTTGACGGGGCCAGCGGGGTTGTAGATACGCAGTATTTT	CSARPVDGASGVVDTQYF